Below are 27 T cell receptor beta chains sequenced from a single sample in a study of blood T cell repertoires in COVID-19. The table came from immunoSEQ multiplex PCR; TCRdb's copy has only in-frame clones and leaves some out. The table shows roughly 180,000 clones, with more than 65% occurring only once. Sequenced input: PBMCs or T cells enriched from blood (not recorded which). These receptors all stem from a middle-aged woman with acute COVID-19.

In DNA, the CDR3 is TGTGCCAGCAGCCAAGAACAGGGCAATCAGCCCCAGCATTTT. Translation gives CASSQEQGNQPQHF. The chain recombines TRBV4-2 with TRBJ1-5; D perhaps matches TRBD1 (5 bases). The ends were cut back, 0 bases at V and 2 bases at J, with 5 bases in the middle. Per the germline V gene, CDR1 is LGHNA and CDR2 is YNFKEQ. This CDR3 comprises 14 residues.

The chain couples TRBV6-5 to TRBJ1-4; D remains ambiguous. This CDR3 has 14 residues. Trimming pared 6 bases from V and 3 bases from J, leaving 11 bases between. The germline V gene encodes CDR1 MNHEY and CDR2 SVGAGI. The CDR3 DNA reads TGTGCCAGCAGCAAAGGCAGGTCTAATGAAAAACTGTTTTTT. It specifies CASSKGRSNEKLFF.

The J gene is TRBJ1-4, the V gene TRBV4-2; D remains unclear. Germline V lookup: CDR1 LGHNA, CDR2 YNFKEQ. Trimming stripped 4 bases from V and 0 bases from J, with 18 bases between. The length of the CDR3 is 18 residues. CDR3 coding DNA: TGTGCCAGCAGCCGCCTAGGTTTAAAAGAGGCAACTAATGAAAAACTGTTTTTT. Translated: CASSRLGLKEATNEKLFF.

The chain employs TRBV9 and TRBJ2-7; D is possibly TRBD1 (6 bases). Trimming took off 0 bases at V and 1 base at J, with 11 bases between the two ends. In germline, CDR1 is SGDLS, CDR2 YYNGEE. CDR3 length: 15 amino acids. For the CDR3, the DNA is TGTGCCAGCAGCGTAGAGGGGGAAGGGTCCTACGAGCAGTACTTC. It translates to CASSVEGEGSYEQYF.

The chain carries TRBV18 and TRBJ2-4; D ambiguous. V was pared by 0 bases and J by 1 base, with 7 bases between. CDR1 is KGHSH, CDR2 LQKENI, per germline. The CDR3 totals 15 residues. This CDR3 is CASSPPLVAKNIQYF. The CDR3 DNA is TGTGCCAGCTCACCACCGCTAGTTGCCAAAAACATTCAGTACTTC.

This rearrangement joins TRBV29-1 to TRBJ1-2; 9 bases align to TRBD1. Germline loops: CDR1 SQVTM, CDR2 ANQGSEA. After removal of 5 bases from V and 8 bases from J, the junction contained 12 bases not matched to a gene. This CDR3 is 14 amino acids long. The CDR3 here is CSVSPRGQGIGYTF. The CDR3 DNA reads TGCAGCGTTTCCCCGCGCGGACAGGGGATCGGCTACACCTTC.

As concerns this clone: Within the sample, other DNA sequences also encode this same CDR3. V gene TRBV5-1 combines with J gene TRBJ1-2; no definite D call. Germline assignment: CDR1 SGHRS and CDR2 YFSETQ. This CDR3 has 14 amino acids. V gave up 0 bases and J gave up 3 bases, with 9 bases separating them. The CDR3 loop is CASSLVIRDYGYTF. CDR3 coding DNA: TGCGCCAGCAGCTTGGTTATACGGGACTATGGCTACACCTTC.

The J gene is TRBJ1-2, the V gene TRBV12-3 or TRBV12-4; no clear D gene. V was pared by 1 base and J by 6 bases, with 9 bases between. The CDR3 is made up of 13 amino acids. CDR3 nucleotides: TGTGCCAGCAGTTTAGGGTCAGTCGATGGCTACACCTTC. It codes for CASSLGSVDGYTF.

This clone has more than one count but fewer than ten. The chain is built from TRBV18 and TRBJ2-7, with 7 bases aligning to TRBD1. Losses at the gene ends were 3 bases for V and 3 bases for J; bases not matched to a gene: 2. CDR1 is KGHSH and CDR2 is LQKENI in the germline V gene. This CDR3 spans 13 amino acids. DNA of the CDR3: TGTGCCAGCTCACCCGGGACAGACTACGAGCAGTACTTC. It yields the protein CASSPGTDYEQYF.

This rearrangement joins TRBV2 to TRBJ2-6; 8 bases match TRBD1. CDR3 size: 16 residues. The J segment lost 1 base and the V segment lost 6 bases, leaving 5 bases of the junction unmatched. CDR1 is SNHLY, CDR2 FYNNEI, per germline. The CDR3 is CASSGGQGSGANVLTF. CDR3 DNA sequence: TGTGCCAGCAGCGGTGGACAGGGTTCTGGGGCCAACGTCCTGACTTTC.

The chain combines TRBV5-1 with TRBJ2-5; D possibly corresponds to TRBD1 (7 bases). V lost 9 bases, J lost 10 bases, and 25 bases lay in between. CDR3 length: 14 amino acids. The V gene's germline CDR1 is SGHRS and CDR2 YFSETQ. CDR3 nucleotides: TGCGCCACCTCGCGGGACAGCTCCCCGGAGGTCCAGTACTTC. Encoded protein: CATSRDSSPEVQYF.

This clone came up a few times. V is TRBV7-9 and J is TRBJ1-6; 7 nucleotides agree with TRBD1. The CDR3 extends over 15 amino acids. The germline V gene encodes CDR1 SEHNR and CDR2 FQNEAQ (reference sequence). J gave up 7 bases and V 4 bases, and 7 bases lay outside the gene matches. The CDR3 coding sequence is TGTGCCAGCAGCTCGGACGGGACAGTAAATTCACCCCTCCACTTT. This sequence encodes CASSSDGTVNSPLHF. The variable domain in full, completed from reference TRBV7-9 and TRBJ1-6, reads DTGVSQNPRHKITKRGQNVTFRCDPISEHNRLYWYRQTLGQGPEFLTYFQNEAQLEKSRLLSDRFSAERPKGSFSTLEIQRTEQGDSAMYLCASSSDGTVNSPLHFGNGTRLTVT.

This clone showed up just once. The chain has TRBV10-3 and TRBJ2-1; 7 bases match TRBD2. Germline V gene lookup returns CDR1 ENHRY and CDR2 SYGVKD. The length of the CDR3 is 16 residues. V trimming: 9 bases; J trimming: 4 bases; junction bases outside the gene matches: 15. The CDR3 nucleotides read TGTGCCATTCAGGAAGGCGGGAGCGGGGCGTACAATGAGCAGTTCTTC. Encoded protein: CAIQEGGSGAYNEQFF.

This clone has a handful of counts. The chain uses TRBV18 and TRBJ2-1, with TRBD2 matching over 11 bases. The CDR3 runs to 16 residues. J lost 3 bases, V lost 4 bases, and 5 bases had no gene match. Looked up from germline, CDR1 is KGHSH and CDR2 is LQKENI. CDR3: CASSLFTSGSYNEQFF. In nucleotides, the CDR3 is TGTGCCAGCTCACTGTTTACTAGCGGGAGCTACAATGAGCAGTTCTTC.

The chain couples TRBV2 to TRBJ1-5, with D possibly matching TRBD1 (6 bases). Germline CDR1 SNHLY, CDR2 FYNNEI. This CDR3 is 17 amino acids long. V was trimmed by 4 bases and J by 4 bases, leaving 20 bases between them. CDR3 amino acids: CASSAGMMGTPNQPQHF. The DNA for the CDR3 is TGTGCCAGCAGTGCCGGAATGATGGGGACACCAAATCAGCCCCAGCATTTT.

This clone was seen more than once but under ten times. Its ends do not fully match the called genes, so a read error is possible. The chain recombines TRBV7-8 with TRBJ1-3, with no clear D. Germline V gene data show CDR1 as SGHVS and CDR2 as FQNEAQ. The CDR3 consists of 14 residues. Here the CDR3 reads CATSYRGSGNTIYF. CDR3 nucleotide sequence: TGTGCCACCAGCTATCGGGGCTCTGGAAACACCATATATTTT. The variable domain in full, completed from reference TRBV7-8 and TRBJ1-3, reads GAGVSQSPRYKVAKRGQDVALRCDPISGHVSLFWYQQALGQGPEFLTYFQNEAQLDKSGLPSDRFFAERPEGSVSTLKIQRTQQEDSAVYLCATSYRGSGNTIYFGEGSWLTVV.

DNA of the CDR3: TGTGCCAGCAGCGTCGGAACTAGCGGTTCTTGGACAGATACGCAGTATTTT. Translated, it gives CASSVGTSGSWTDTQYF. The V call is TRBV9, the J call TRBJ2-3, with 8 nucleotides matching TRBD2. The ends lost 2 bases at V and 3 bases at J; junction bases unmatched: 11. The germline V gene encodes CDR1 SGDLS and CDR2 YYNGEE. This CDR3 region has 17 residues.

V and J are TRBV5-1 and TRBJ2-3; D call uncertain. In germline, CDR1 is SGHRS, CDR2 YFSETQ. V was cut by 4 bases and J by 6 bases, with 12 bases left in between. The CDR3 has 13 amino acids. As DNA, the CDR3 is TGCGCCAGCAGCCTCCAGTACGGGGATACGCAGTATTTT. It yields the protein CASSLQYGDTQYF.

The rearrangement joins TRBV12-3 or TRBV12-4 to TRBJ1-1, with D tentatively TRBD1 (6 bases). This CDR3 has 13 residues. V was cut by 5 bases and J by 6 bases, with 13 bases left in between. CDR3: CASSLQGGAEAFF. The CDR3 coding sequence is TGTGCCAGCAGTCTACAGGGAGGGGCTGAAGCTTTCTTT.

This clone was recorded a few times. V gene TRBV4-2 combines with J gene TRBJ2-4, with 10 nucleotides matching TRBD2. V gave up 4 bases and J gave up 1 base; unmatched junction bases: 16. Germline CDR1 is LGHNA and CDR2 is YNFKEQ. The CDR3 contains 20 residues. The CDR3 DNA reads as TGTGCCAGCAGCCGAGCCCTAGCGGGAGTAGGAGGTGACGCCAAAAACATTCAGTACTTC. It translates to CASSRALAGVGGDAKNIQYF.

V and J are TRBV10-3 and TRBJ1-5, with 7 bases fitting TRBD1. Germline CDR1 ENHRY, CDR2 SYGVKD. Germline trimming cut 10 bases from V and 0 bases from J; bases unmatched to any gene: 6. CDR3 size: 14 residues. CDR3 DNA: TGTGCCACCAGCGGGACAGTTAGCAATCAGCCCCAGCATTTT. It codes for CATSGTVSNQPQHF.

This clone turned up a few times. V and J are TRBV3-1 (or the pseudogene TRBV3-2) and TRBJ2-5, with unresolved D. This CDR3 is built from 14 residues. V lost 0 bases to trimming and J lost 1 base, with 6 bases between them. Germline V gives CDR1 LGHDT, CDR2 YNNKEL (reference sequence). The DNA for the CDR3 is TGTGCCAGCAGCCAAGATTTGGCCCAAGAGACCCAGTACTTC. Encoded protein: CASSQDLAQETQYF.

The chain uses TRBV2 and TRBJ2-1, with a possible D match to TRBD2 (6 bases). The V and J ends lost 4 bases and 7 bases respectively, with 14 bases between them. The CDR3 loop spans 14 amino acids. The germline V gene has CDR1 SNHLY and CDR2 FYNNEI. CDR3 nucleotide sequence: TGTGCCAGCAGTGGTGGGGGGAATGCGAATGAGCAGTTCTTC. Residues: CASSGGGNANEQFF.

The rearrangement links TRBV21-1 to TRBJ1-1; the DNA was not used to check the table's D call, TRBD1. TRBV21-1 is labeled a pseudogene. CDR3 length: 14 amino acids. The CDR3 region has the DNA TGTGCCAGCAGCAAGGTCAGAAAATACACTGAAGCTTTCTTT. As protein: CASSKVRKYTEAFF.

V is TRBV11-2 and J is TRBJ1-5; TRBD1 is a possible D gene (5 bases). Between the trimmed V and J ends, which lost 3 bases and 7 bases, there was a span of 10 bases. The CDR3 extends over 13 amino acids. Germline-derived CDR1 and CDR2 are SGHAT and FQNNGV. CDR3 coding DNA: TGTGCCAGCAGCTTTCAGGGCGGCCAGCCCCAGCATTTT. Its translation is CASSFQGGQPQHF.

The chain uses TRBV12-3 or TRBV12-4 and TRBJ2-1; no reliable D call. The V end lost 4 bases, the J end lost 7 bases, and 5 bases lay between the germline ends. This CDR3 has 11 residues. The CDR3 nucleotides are TGTGCCAGCAGTTCCTTGAATGAGCAGTTCTTC. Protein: CASSSLNEQFF.

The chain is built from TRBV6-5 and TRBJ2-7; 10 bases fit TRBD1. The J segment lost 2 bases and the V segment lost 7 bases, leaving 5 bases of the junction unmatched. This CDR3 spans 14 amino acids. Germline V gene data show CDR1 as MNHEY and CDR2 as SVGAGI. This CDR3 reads CASMLGQGPYEQYF. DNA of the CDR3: TGTGCCAGCATGCTGGGACAGGGGCCCTACGAGCAGTACTTC.